Presented here are 12 T cell receptor beta chains from one specimen sequenced in a study of monozygotic twins with inflammatory bowel disease (dated by TCRdb to the late 2010s). Library prep was done by 5' RACE. Data came from an Illumina HiSeq 2500. Based on TCRdb reprocessing of the reads, there is one entry per CDR3 protein sequence, and DNA is missing. The sample table includes about 300,000 distinct CDR3 sequences. About 5% of the sample is in the top ten clones. What was sequenced was blood. The receptors originated from a human donor with ulcerative colitis or Crohn's disease, or a healthy co-twin of an affected twin (not recorded which).

The rearrangement links TRBV12-3 or TRBV12-4 to TRBJ2-3; TCRdb names TRBD1, which stays unverified in the absence of DNA. The CDR3 has 14 amino acids. Here the CDR3 reads CASHRDRSTDTQYF.

This chain joins TRBV18 and TRBJ1-6. Germline CDR1 is KGHSH and CDR2 is LQKENI. This CDR3 region has 15 residues. This CDR3 is CASSPTAGTNSPLHF.

The chain links TRBV11-2 to TRBJ1-6; TCRdb reports TRBD1, a call that lacks DNA to check it against. Germline CDR1 reads SGHAT; CDR2 reads FQNNGV. The length of the CDR3 is 15 residues. CDR3 amino acids: CASSLVDSINSPLHF.

CDR3 protein: CSARGTGSNTGELFF. V usage is TRBV20-1 and J usage is TRBJ2-2; TCRdb selects TRBD1, and the lack of DNA leaves this call unchecked. In germline, CDR1 is DFQATT, CDR2 SNEGSKA (reference sequence). This CDR3 has 15 residues.

J is TRBJ2-2 and V is TRBV11-2; TCRdb gives TRBD1 as the D gene, but with no DNA this cannot be confirmed. Germline CDR1 reads SGHAT; CDR2 reads FQNNGV. The length of the CDR3 is 15 residues. The CDR3 here is CASSKTTGYTGELFF. The variable domain in full, with the rest retrieved from reference TRBV11-2 and TRBJ2-2, is EAGVAQSPRYKIIEKRQSVAFWCNPISGHATLYWYQQILGQGPKLLIQFQNNGVVDDSQLPKDRFSAERLKGVDSTLKIQPAKLEDSAVYLCASSKTTGYTGELFFGEGSRLTVL.

The V and J genes are TRBV12-3 or TRBV12-4 and TRBJ1-1; without DNA, the TCRdb call of TRBD1 cannot be checked. The CDR3 length is 13 residues. The CDR3 here is CASSITGLTEAFF.

The chain recombines TRBV28 with TRBJ2-1; there is no DNA to check the TCRdb D call of TRBD2. Per the germline V gene, CDR1 is MDHEN and CDR2 is SYDVKM. The CDR3 covers 15 residues. The CDR3: CASNRKGLAGNEQFF.

This sequence joins TRBV21-1 and TRBJ1-5; absent DNA, TCRdb's TRBD1 call cannot be checked. TRBV21-1 is a pseudogene locus. This CDR3 has 15 residues. This CDR3 reads CASNFRTGGGQPQHF.

The V call is TRBV12-3 or TRBV12-4, the J call TRBJ2-7; absent DNA, TCRdb's TRBD2 call cannot be checked. This CDR3 is built from 15 residues. The CDR3 spells CASSLARGGPYEQYF.

This chain uses TRBV7-2 with TRBJ1-6. Germline values: CDR1 SGHTA, CDR2 FQGNSA. The CDR3 runs to 12 residues. CDR3 protein: CASAMGFSPLHF. Full variable domain (outside the CDR3, taken from reference TRBV7-2 and TRBJ1-6): GAGVSQSPSNKVTEKGKDVELRCDPISGHTALYWYRQSLGQGLEFLIYFQGNSAPDKSGLPSDRFSAERTGGSVSTLTIQRTQQEDSAVYLCASAMGFSPLHFGNGTRLTVT.

The V and J genes are TRBV28 and TRBJ2-7. Germline V gene data show CDR1 as MDHEN and CDR2 as SYDVKM. There are 16 residues in the CDR3. This CDR3 reads CASSLDTYSPSYEQYF.

This sequence joins TRBV28 and TRBJ1-6; the D call from TCRdb, TRBD1, cannot be confirmed without DNA. The CDR3 is 14 amino acids. Germline CDR1 is MDHEN and CDR2 is SYDVKM. CDR3 sequence reads: CASSLWQGNSPLHF.